One sample yielded the 5 T cell receptor beta chains listed below, sequenced in a study of blood T cell repertoires in COVID-19. Sequencing was performed with immunoSEQ multiplex PCR; in TCRdb, only in-frame clones are kept and a portion is missing. The sample records roughly 500,000 clones, 89% being singletons. What was sequenced was peripheral blood. The source is a man between 18 and 35 years old with COVID-19, enrolled during active disease.

CDR3 DNA: TGCAGCGCCACGAGACTAGCGGGAGGCGGGTTGGGCACAGATACGCAGTATTTT. Translating gives CSATRLAGGGLGTDTQYF. This chain connects TRBV29-1 to TRBJ2-3, with 13 positions matching TRBD2. The CDR3 is 18 residues long. Germline V lookup: CDR1 SQVTM, CDR2 ANQGSEA. Germline trimming cut 7 bases from V and 1 base from J; bases unmatched to any gene: 14.

This clone was seen once. The chain links TRBV23-1 to TRBJ1-2; 7 bases agree with TRBD1. TRBV23-1 is an ORF for which the function is uncertain. This CDR3 has 16 residues. Unmatched junction bases numbered 13, after V lost 2 bases and J lost 7 bases. DNA for the CDR3: TGCGCCAGCAGTCAACCCTACAGGGGTGTCTTGGGTGGCTACACCTTC. Translated: CASSQPYRGVLGGYTF.

This chain links TRBV5-6 with TRBJ2-1; 14 nucleotides align to TRBD2. Trimming cost V 4 bases and J 10 bases; bases outside gene matches: 7. Germline CDR1 reads SGHDT; CDR2 reads YYEEEE. The CDR3 is made up of 15 amino acids. The CDR3 protein is CASSVPGLAGVEQFF. The DNA of the CDR3 is TGTGCCAGCAGCGTCCCGGGACTAGCGGGAGTAGAGCAGTTCTTC.

The J gene is TRBJ1-2, the V gene TRBV2, with D perhaps TRBD1 (6 bases). The V end lost 6 bases, the J end lost 0 bases, and 14 bases lay between the germline ends. The CDR3 has 15 residues. Germline V gene sequence: CDR1 SNHLY, CDR2 FYNNEI. The CDR3 is CASSQRTEANYGYTF. The CDR3 nucleotides are TGTGCCAGCAGCCAGAGGACAGAAGCTAACTATGGCTACACCTTC.

J is TRBJ1-4 and V is TRBV2, with unresolved D. The length of the CDR3 is 14 residues. The ends were cut back, 4 bases at V and 5 bases at J, with 11 bases in the middle. Germline V gene data show CDR1 as SNHLY and CDR2 as FYNNEI. The CDR3 sequence is CASSVGRLNEKLFF. CDR3 DNA: TGTGCCAGCAGTGTTGGTCGGTTGAATGAAAAACTGTTTTTT. The full variable domain, completed using reference TRBV2 and TRBJ1-4, is EPEVTQTPSHQVTQMGQEVILRCVPISNHLYFYWYRQILGQKVEFLVSFYNNEISEKSEIFDDQFSVERPDGSNFTLKIRSTKLEDSAMYFCASSVGRLNEKLFFGSGTQLSVL.